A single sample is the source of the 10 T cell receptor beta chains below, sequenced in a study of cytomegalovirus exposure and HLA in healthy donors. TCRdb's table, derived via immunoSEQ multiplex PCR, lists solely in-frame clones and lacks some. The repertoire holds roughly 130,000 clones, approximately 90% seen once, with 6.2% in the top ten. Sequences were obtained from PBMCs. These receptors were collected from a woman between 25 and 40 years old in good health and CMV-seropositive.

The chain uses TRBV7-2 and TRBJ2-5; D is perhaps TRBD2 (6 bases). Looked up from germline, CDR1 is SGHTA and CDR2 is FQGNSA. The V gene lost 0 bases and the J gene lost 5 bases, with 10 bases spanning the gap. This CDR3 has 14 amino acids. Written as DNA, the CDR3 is TGTGCCAGCAGCTTAGCGGGACTGGGGGAGACCCAGTACTTC. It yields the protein CASSLAGLGETQYF.

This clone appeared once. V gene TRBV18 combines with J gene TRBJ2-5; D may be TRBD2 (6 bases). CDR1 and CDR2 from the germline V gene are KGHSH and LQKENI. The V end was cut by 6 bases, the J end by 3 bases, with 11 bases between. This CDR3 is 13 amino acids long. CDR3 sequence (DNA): TGTGCCAGCTCGCCGCCGGGAGAAGAGACCCAGTACTTC. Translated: CASSPPGEETQYF.

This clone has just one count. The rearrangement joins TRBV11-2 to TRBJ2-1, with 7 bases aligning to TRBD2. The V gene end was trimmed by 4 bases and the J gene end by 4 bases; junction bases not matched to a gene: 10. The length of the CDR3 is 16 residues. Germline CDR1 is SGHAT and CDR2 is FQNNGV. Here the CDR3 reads CASSYQRDPLYNEQFF. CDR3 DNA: TGTGCCAGCAGCTATCAGCGGGACCCCCTTTACAATGAGCAGTTCTTC.

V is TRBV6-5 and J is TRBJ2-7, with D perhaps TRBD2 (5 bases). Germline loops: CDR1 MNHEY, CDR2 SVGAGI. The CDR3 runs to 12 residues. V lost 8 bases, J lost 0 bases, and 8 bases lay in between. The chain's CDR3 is CASVRGSYEQYF. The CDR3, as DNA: TGTGCCAGCGTCCGGGGCTCCTACGAGCAGTACTTC.

The CDR3 nucleotides are TGTGCCAGCAGTTTAGGGACCCGGGGGGGGGCGAACAATGAGCAGTTCTTC. Protein product: CASSLGTRGGANNEQFF. V is TRBV27 and J is TRBJ2-1, with 8 bases aligning to TRBD2. V trimming: 2 bases; J trimming: 5 bases; junction bases outside the gene matches: 11. The length of the CDR3 is 17 residues. Germline V CDR1 and CDR2: MNHEY, SMNVEV (reference sequence).

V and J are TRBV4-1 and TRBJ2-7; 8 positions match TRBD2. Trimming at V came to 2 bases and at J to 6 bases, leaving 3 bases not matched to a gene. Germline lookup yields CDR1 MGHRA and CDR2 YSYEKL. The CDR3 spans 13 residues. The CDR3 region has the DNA TGCGCCAGCAGCCAACTAGCGGGTATCGAGCAGTACTTC. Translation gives CASSQLAGIEQYF.

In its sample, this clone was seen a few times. The CDR3 loop reads CTSSQEGQGSNQPQHF. CDR3 nucleotide sequence: TGCACCAGCAGCCAAGAAGGGCAGGGCAGCAATCAGCCCCAGCATTTT. The chain couples TRBV1 to TRBJ1-5; the D call TRBD1 from the table was never checked on the DNA. TRBV1 is designated a pseudogene. This CDR3 contains 16 residues.

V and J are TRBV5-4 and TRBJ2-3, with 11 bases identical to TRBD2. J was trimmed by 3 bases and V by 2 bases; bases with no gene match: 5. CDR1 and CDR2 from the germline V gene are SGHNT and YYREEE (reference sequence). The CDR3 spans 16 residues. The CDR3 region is CASSFTSGRRTDTQYF. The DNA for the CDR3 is TGTGCCAGCAGCTTCACTAGCGGGAGAAGGACAGATACGCAGTATTTT. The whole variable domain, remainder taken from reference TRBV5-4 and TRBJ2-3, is ETGVTQSPTHLIKTRGQQVTLRCSSQSGHNTVSWYQQALGQGPQFIFQYYREEENGRGNFPPRFSGLQFPNYSSELNVNALELDDSALYLCASSFTSGRRTDTQYFGPGTRLTVL.

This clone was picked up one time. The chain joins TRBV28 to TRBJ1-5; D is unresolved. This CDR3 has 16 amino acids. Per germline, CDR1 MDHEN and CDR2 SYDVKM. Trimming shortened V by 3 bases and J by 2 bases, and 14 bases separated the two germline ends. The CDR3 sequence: CASSFMGGYRNQPQHF. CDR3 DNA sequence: TGTGCCAGCAGTTTCATGGGAGGATATCGCAATCAGCCCCAGCATTTT.

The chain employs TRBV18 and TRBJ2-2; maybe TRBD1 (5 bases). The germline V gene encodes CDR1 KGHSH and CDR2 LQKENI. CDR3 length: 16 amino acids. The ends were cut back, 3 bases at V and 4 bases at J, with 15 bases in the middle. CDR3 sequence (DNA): TGTGCCAGCTCACCCTTGGACACCCCGGCCACCGGGGAGCTGTTTTTT. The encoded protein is CASSPLDTPATGELFF.